Presented here are 19 T cell receptor beta chains from one specimen sequenced in a study of beta chain features in type 1 diabetes. The whole isolated RNA underwent reverse transcription, so sequencing captured expressed TCRB transcripts. Profiled with immunoSEQ multiplex PCR; TCRdb holds only in-frame clones, not every one. The sample holds around 500,000 clones; over 10% are singletons and the top ten take roughly 0.046%. The specimen was naive CD4+ T cells from blood. These receptors originate from a woman aged 18-29 years in good health.

This clone was found a few times. The chain has TRBV18 and TRBJ1-2, with TRBD1 matching 10 bases. The CDR3 totals 14 residues. Germline loops: CDR1 KGHSH, CDR2 LQKENI. The V segment lost 4 bases and the J segment 2 bases; nucleotides outside the gene matches: 1. CDR3 sequence reads: CASSRGQGNYGYTF. The DNA for the CDR3 is TGTGCCAGCTCACGGGGACAGGGGAACTATGGCTACACCTTC.

The chain couples TRBV28 to TRBJ2-5; tentative D call: TRBD1 (6 bases). The CDR3 runs 12 residues. CDR1 MDHEN and CDR2 SYDVKM come from the germline V gene. With 3 bases removed from V and 10 bases from J, the gap between germline ends came to 12 bases. CDR3 sequence reads: CASSFGTKIQYF. DNA of the CDR3: TGTGCCAGCAGTTTCGGGACAAAAATCCAGTACTTC.

This clone was detected only a few times. CDR3 DNA sequence: TGTGCCAGCGGCTGGCTAGCGGGAGGGTCCTACGAGCAGTACTTC. It specifies CASGWLAGGSYEQYF. The chain couples TRBV27 to TRBJ2-7, with 12 bases identical to TRBD2. Per the germline V gene, CDR1 is MNHEY and CDR2 is SMNVEV (reference sequence). With 8 bases clipped from V and 1 base from J, the junction kept 6 bases outside the gene matches. CDR3 length: 15 residues.

The rearrangement links TRBV5-6 to TRBJ2-5, with D perhaps given as TRBD1 or TRBD2 (6 bases each). Trimming took off 7 bases at V and 4 bases at J, with 14 bases between the two ends. Per germline, CDR1 SGHDT and CDR2 YYEEEE. This CDR3 has 13 residues. In DNA, the CDR3 is TGTGCCAGCCGGCGGGGCAGGGGAGAGACCCAGTACTTC. Its translation: CASRRGRGETQYF.

This chain links TRBV4-3 with TRBJ2-1, with no clear D. Germline-derived CDR1 and CDR2 are LGHNA and YSLEER. CDR3 size: 13 residues. The V and J ends lost 1 base and 8 bases respectively, with 9 bases between them. Written as DNA, the CDR3 is TGCGCCAGCAGCCAAGGGGTCCAGGATGAGCAGTTCTTC. Protein sequence: CASSQGVQDEQFF.

The chain carries TRBV4-1 and TRBJ2-1; 10 bases line up with TRBD2. The CDR3 totals 16 residues. Per the germline V gene, CDR1 is MGHRA and CDR2 is YSYEKL. V lost 1 base to trimming and J lost 4 bases; unmatched junction nucleotides: 4. The DNA for the CDR3 is TGCGCCAGCAGCCAAGGACTAGCGGGCACTTACAATGAGCAGTTCTTC. Encoded protein: CASSQGLAGTYNEQFF.

This clone has more than one count but fewer than ten. This chain uses TRBV7-2 with TRBJ2-2; TRBD2 aligns across 11 bases. This CDR3 comprises 16 residues. CDR1 is SGHTA, CDR2 FQGNSA, per germline. V trimming: 5 bases; J trimming: 5 bases; junction bases outside the gene matches: 7. The CDR3 DNA follows: TGTGCCAGCAGCCTACTAGCGGGAGCGTATACCGGGGAGCTGTTTTTT. Translating it yields CASSLLAGAYTGELFF.

This clone was picked up a small number of times. The chain combines TRBV19 with TRBJ1-1, with 8 bases that match TRBD1. Trimming took 6 bases from V and 9 from J; bases not matched to a gene: 12. CDR3 length equals 14 residues. In germline, CDR1 is LNHDA, CDR2 SQIVND (reference sequence). CDR3 residues: CASSKPGTGNKAFF. The CDR3 DNA sequence: TGTGCCAGTAGCAAACCCGGGACAGGTAATAAAGCTTTCTTT.

The table lists this clone with a few counts. Other DNA sequences of this sample code for an identical CDR3. The CDR3 DNA reads as TGTGCCAGCAGCTTACGTCCGACAGGCTACAATGAGCAGTTCTTC. Protein sequence: CASSLRPTGYNEQFF. J is TRBJ2-1 and V is TRBV7-9; D might be TRBD1 (6 bases). Trimming pared 2 bases from V and 3 bases from J, leaving 11 bases between. The germline V gene has CDR1 SEHNR and CDR2 FQNEAQ (reference sequence). This CDR3 region has 15 residues.

Only a few counts were recorded for this clone. V usage is TRBV5-1 and J usage is TRBJ1-2, with D unresolved. The CDR3 contains 13 residues. Trimming removed 5 bases at V and 0 bases at J, with 8 bases between. Germline-derived CDR1 and CDR2 are SGHRS and YFSETQ. CDR3 amino acids: CASRVGANYGYTF. In nucleotides, the CDR3 is TGCGCCAGCAGAGTGGGAGCTAACTATGGCTACACCTTC.

The V gene is TRBV2, the J gene TRBJ2-7; the match to TRBD1 covers 7 bases. V was pared by 8 bases and J by 6 bases, with 10 bases of the junction left unmatched. Germline V gene data show CDR1 as SNHLY and CDR2 as FYNNEI. CDR3 length: 13 residues. The CDR3 sequence is CASVSGQRSEQYV. CDR3 DNA: TGTGCCAGCGTTTCGGGACAGCGAAGCGAGCAGTACGTC.

The V and J genes are TRBV19 and TRBJ2-1; 8 positions match TRBD2. V trimming: 3 bases; J trimming: 15 bases; junction bases outside the gene matches: 4. The CDR3 is 11 residues long. The germline V gene encodes CDR1 LNHDA and CDR2 SQIVND (reference sequence). The CDR3 nucleotides are TGTGCCAGTAGTATCCAGCGGGAGTTGTTCTTC. Translating gives CASSIQRELFF.

This clone was counted only a few times. The chain joins TRBV29-1 to TRBJ2-6; 7 bases match TRBD1. The germline V gene has CDR1 SQVTM and CDR2 ANQGSEA. The V gene end was trimmed by 4 bases and the J gene end by 0 bases; junction bases not matched to a gene: 3. CDR3 length: 15 residues. This chain's CDR3 is CSVGDRNSGANVLTF. The CDR3 nucleotides read TGCAGCGTTGGGGACAGAAACTCTGGGGCCAACGTCCTGACTTTC.

This clone showed up just a few times. This sequence joins TRBV7-2 and TRBJ2-1; 7 bases match TRBD1. Germline V gives CDR1 SGHTA, CDR2 FQGNSA. J was trimmed by 2 bases and V by 6 bases; bases with no gene match: 7. The CDR3 consists of 15 residues. For the CDR3, the DNA is TGTGCCAGCAGTCCTACAGGGGTGACCTACAATGAGCAGTTCTTC. Its protein product is CASSPTGVTYNEQFF.

This chain uses TRBV29-1 with TRBJ1-1; D unresolved. V shed 6 bases and J shed 4 bases, with 12 bases lying between them. The CDR3 has 12 amino acids. The V gene's germline CDR1 is SQVTM and CDR2 ANQGSEA. CDR3 bases: TGCAGCGTGGAGGGTATTAGCACTGAAGCTTTCTTT. Amino acid sequence: CSVEGISTEAFF. The whole variable domain, remainder taken from reference TRBV29-1 and TRBJ1-1, is SAVISQKPSRDICQRGTSLTIQCQVDSQVTMMFWYRQQPGQSLTLIATANQGSEATYESGFVIDKFPISRPNLTFSTLTVSNMSPEDSSIYLCSVEGISTEAFFGQGTRLTVV.

In its sample, this clone was seen a few times. The chain links TRBV25-1 to TRBJ1-5; D is undetermined. Germline V gene data show CDR1 as MGHDK and CDR2 as SYGVNS. The germline V and J ends were trimmed by 1 base and 6 bases, with 13 bases remaining between them. The CDR3 loop spans 15 amino acids. CDR3 region: CASSESGMGFQPQHF. The CDR3 DNA is TGTGCCAGCAGTGAATCCGGTATGGGGTTTCAGCCCCAGCATTTT.

The V and J genes are TRBV28 and TRBJ2-1; TRBD1 agrees at 10 bases. The trim removed 7 bases at V and 6 bases at J, leaving 9 bases unmatched. This CDR3 spans 15 amino acids. Germline values: CDR1 MDHEN, CDR2 SYDVKM. Here the CDR3 DNA reads TGTGCCAGCATTCCCGGGACAGGGGCTCGCAATGAGCAGTTCTTC. Amino acids: CASIPGTGARNEQFF.

As DNA, the CDR3 is TGTGCCAGCATCGGCGGGAGTGGTTACGAGCAGTACTTC. This codes for CASIGGSGYEQYF. This rearrangement joins TRBV25-1 to TRBJ2-7; 7 bases match TRBD2. Trimming cost V 7 bases and J 4 bases; bases outside gene matches: 7. The length of the CDR3 is 13 residues. Germline assignment: CDR1 MGHDK and CDR2 SYGVNS.

V and J are TRBV5-6 and TRBJ2-7; D is tentatively TRBD1 or TRBD2 (5 bases each). The V end was cut by 3 bases, the J end by 2 bases, with 15 bases between. CDR1 is SGHDT, CDR2 YYEEEE, per germline. This CDR3 contains 15 residues. In DNA form, the CDR3 reads TGTGCCAGCAGCTCCTCGGGACGCCGAACCTACGAGCAGTACGTC. Residues: CASSSSGRRTYEQYV.